A single T cell receptor (beta chain) is shown here with its context. Its antigen is as yet unknown. This sample was taken from a study of OX40 agonist ivuxolimab in advanced cancers. On the study more broadly: Six ivuxolimab dose levels, 0.01 to 10 mg/kg, were given intravenously every 2 weeks. Every patient in dose escalation had hepatocellular carcinoma, melanoma, renal cell or head and neck cancer. Broader study findings: CD4+ and CD8+ T cells in blood underwent clonal expansion by week 6 at 0.1 to 3.0 mg/kg.

J was trimmed by 9 bases and V by 4 bases; bases with no gene match: 6. The CDR3 has 13 amino acids. CDR1 is PRHDT, CDR2 FYEKMQ, per germline (reference sequence). Profiling relied on immunoSEQ multiplex PCR, and the TCRdb table lists in-frame clones only, not all of them. The profile covers 100,000 or so clones, with over 75% appearing a single time and 3.5% to 4% taken by the ten largest. Sequences were derived from CD4+ or CD8+ T cells sorted from blood, sampled in a trial of the OX40 agonist ivuxolimab. V and J are TRBV13 and TRBJ2-1; TRBD1 agrees at 7 bases. The origin of this receptor is an adult with an advanced solid tumor such as melanoma, head and neck, liver or kidney cancer. Here the CDR3 reads CASSSQGLAEQFF. CDR3 in DNA: TGTGCCAGCAGCTCACAGGGGTTGGCTGAGCAGTTCTTC.